Listed below are T cell receptor beta chains from one sample, sequenced in a study of OX40 agonist ivuxolimab in advanced cancers. The protocol was immunoSEQ multiplex PCR, while the TCRdb copy is restricted to in-frame clones and leaves out a portion. The sample lists 45,000 to 60,000 clones; nearly 80% were seen once. The specimen was CD4+ or CD8+ T cells sorted from blood, collected in a trial of the OX40 agonist ivuxolimab. Receptors originate from an adult with an advanced solid tumor such as melanoma, head and neck, liver or kidney cancer. Both conserved end residues are part of each CDR3. The order of the fields is J gene, D gene, V gene, clone size, CDR3 protein, CDR3 DNA. The D gene is left open where the match is weak. Not all rows give a size; the values are once, few, many and, for expanded clones, a class.

TRBJ1-4	-	TRBV7-9	many	CASSNGDRNNEKLFF	TGTGCCAGCAGCAATGGCGACAGGAACAATGAAAAACTGTTTTTT
TRBJ1-3	-	TRBV9	-	CASSVAGDSGNTIYF	TGTGCCAGCAGCGTAGCAGGGGACTCTGGAAACACCATATATTTT
TRBJ2-3	TRBD2	TRBV4-3	-	CASSQEPSGMGDTQYF	TGCGCCAGCAGCCAAGAGCCTAGCGGGATGGGAGATACGCAGTATTTT
TRBJ1-2	-	TRBV6-5	-	CASRTGTYGYTF	TGTGCCAGCAGGACAGGTACCTATGGCTACACCTTC
TRBJ2-1	-	TRBV10-2	-	CASSEATYNEQFF	TGCGCCAGCAGTGAGGCAACCTACAATGAGCAGTTCTTC
TRBJ2-1	TRBD1	TRBV10-1	once	CASNRTGEAYNEQFF	TGCGCCAGCAATCGGACAGGGGAAGCCTACAATGAGCAGTTCTTC
TRBJ2-7	TRBD1	TRBV18	-	CASSVRQGSSYEQYF	TGTGCCAGCTCAGTCCGACAGGGGTCCTCCTACGAGCAGTACTTC
TRBJ2-5	TRBD2	TRBV5-6	few	CASSFRGGEETQYF	TGTGCCAGCAGCTTCCGCGGGGGGGAAGAGACCCAGTACTTC
TRBJ2-3	TRBD2	TRBV4-2	-	CASSQVVAGGSGDTQYF	TGTGCCAGCAGCCAAGTCGTAGCGGGAGGGTCCGGTGATACGCAGTATTTT
TRBJ1-5	-	TRBV7-8	-	CASSLRELNSNQPQHF	TGTGCCAGCAGCTTACGAGAATTGAATAGCAATCAGCCCCAGCATTTT
TRBJ2-1	-	TRBV19	-	CASSLEGWEWHEQFF	TGTGCCAGTAGTTTGGAGGGCTGGGAATGGCATGAGCAGTTCTTC
TRBJ2-1	-	TRBV19	-	CASSIGGALGHNEQFF	TGTGCCAGTAGTATAGGGGGCGCTTTAGGTCACAATGAGCAGTTCTTC
TRBJ2-4	-	TRBV18	once	CASSPPDSARRENIQYF	TGTGCCAGCTCACCGCCCGACAGTGCCCGAAGGGAAAACATTCAGTACTTC
TRBJ2-2	-	TRBV7-6	-	CASSSTNTGELFF	TGTGCCAGCAGCTCCACGAACACCGGGGAGCTGTTTTTT
TRBJ2-2	-	TRBV2	-	CASHRVGNTGELFF	TGTGCCAGCCACAGGGTGGGAAACACCGGGGAGCTGTTTTTT
TRBJ1-5	-	TRBV28	-	CASSFNRWGVSNQPQHF	TGTGCCAGCAGTTTCAACCGCTGGGGGGTCAGCAATCAGCCCCAGCATTTT
TRBJ2-5	-	TRBV28	-	CASSLLGGQGGETQYF	TGTGCCAGCAGTTTATTAGGCGGGCAGGGTGGAGAGACCCAGTACTTC
TRBJ1-4	-	TRBV7-2	-	CASTPGRGTNEKLFF	TGTGCCAGCACCCCTGGACGGGGAACTAATGAAAAACTGTTTTTT
TRBJ1-1	-	TRBV6-5	few	CASRTPRGTEAFF	TGTGCCAGCAGGACCCCCAGGGGCACTGAAGCTTTCTTT
TRBJ2-5	-	TRBV18	-	CASSPGEGNQETQYF	TGTGCCAGCTCACCAGGGGAAGGTAACCAAGAGACCCAGTACTTC
TRBJ2-3	TRBD2	TRBV10-1	few	CASSLTSEAQYF	TGCGCCAGCAGCCTCACTAGCGAAGCGCAGTATTTT
TRBJ2-5	TRBD2	TRBV4-3	-	CASSQWGGETQYF	TGCGCCAGCAGCCAGTGGGGGGGAGAGACCCAGTACTTC
TRBJ2-2	-	TRBV7-2	-	CASSLGTPNTGELFF	TGTGCCAGCAGCCTAGGGACGCCGAACACCGGGGAGCTGTTTTTT
TRBJ2-1	TRBD1	TRBV28	-	CASSSHRGAYNEQFF	TGTGCCAGCAGCTCCCACAGGGGGGCCTACAATGAGCAGTTCTTC
TRBJ1-3	-	TRBV7-2	-	CASSLGIGNTIYF	TGTGCCAGCAGCTTAGGAATCGGAAACACCATATATTTT
TRBJ1-3	-	TRBV2	-	CASSADNSGNTIYF	TGTGCCAGCAGCGCGGACAACTCTGGAAACACCATATATTTT
TRBJ1-2	-	TRBV5-4	-	CASSLDVGAGHGYTF	TGTGCCAGCAGCTTGGATGTCGGGGCAGGGCACGGCTACACCTTC
TRBJ1-4	-	TRBV6-5	-	CASSGRVSDEKLFF	TGTGCCAGCAGTGGCAGGGTTTCGGACGAAAAACTGTTTTTT
TRBJ2-3	-	TRBV10-1	-	CASSESRTDTQYF	TGCGCCAGCAGTGAGTCGAGAACAGATACGCAGTATTTT
TRBJ2-7	-	TRBV7-8	-	CATKDGVASYEQYF	TGTGCCACCAAAGATGGGGTCGCGTCCTACGAGCAGTACTTC
TRBJ1-1	-	TRBV6-6	once	CASSYSEDTEAFF	TGTGCCAGCAGTTATTCGGAGGACACTGAAGCTTTCTTT
TRBJ2-5	-	TRBV5-6	-	CASSILETQYF	TGTGCCAGCAGCATACTAGAGACCCAGTACTTC
TRBJ1-1	-	TRBV5-1	-	CASSMVSGAYTEAFF	TGCGCCAGCAGCATGGTATCGGGGGCGTACACTGAAGCTTTCTTT
TRBJ2-5	-	TRBV7-2	-	CASSLGGLPYQETQYF	TGTGCCAGCAGCTTAGGGGGACTTCCGTACCAAGAGACCCAGTACTTC
TRBJ2-2	-	TRBV5-1	-	CASSLRQANTGELFF	TGCGCCAGCAGCCTTCGGCAGGCCAACACCGGGGAGCTGTTTTTT
TRBJ1-1	-	TRBV28	once	CASYDPTGAEAFF	TGTGCCAGCTACGACCCTACTGGGGCTGAAGCTTTCTTT
TRBJ2-7	-	TRBV5-8	few	CASSDRRRSYEQYF	TGTGCCAGCAGCGATCGGCGGAGGTCCTACGAGCAGTACTTC
TRBJ1-4	-	TRBV27	-	CASKGAAVATNEKLFF	TGTGCCAGCAAAGGCGCCGCCGTTGCAACTAATGAAAAACTGTTTTTT
TRBJ1-1	-	TRBV18	medium-sized	CASSRSMNTEAFF	TGTGCCAGCTCACGGTCCATGAACACTGAAGCTTTCTTT
TRBJ2-7	-	TRBV7-8	-	CASSLALPNSYEQYF	TGTGCCAGCAGCTTGGCGCTACCTAACTCCTACGAGCAGTACTTC
TRBJ2-2	TRBD1	TRBV19	few	CASSPLRDSPWRNTGELFF	TGTGCCAGTAGTCCTCTCCGGGACAGCCCGTGGAGAAACACCGGGGAGCTGTTTTTT
TRBJ2-2	TRBD1	TRBV30	-	CAWRFGQGVERTGELFF	TGTGCCTGGCGGTTCGGACAGGGGGTGGAGAGGACCGGGGAGCTGTTTTTT
TRBJ2-1	-	TRBV5-6	once	CASSSNGERGSYNEQFF	TGTGCCAGCAGCTCGAATGGGGAGAGGGGCTCCTACAATGAGCAGTTCTTC
TRBJ2-5	TRBD1	TRBV9	-	CASTRGSLDRGGETQYF	TGTGCCAGCACCAGGGGATCCTTGGACAGGGGAGGGGAGACCCAGTACTTC
TRBJ2-2	-	TRBV5-1	-	CASSPGVVSGELFF	TGCGCCAGCAGCCCAGGCGTGGTTTCCGGGGAGCTGTTTTTT
TRBJ2-7	TRBD1	TRBV7-9	-	CASSLKDRGLVVDEQYF	TGTGCCAGCAGCTTAAAGGACAGGGGGCTCGTAGTTGACGAGCAGTACTTC
TRBJ2-7	-	TRBV5-6	-	CASSLTGTLFDYEQYF	TGTGCCAGCAGCTTGACCGGGACACTTTTTGACTACGAGCAGTACTTC
TRBJ2-2	-	TRBV6-5	-	CASSYSFGGTGELFF	TGTGCCAGCAGTTACTCGTTTGGGGGGACCGGGGAGCTGTTTTTT
TRBJ1-3	-	TRBV7-6	once	CASSLTAGNTIYF	TGTGCCAGCAGCTTAACCGCCGGAAACACCATATATTTT
TRBJ1-1	-	TRBV5-1	once	CASSLGTKIPKTEAFF	TGCGCCAGCAGCTTGGGGACGAAAATCCCGAAGACTGAAGCTTTCTTT
TRBJ1-3	-	TRBV19	few	CASSTRARNTIYF	TGTGCCAGTAGTACAAGGGCCCGAAACACCATATATTTT
TRBJ2-6	-	TRBV6-1	-	CASRIGGSGANVLTF	TGTGCCAGCAGGATCGGGGGCTCTGGGGCCAACGTCCTGACTTTC